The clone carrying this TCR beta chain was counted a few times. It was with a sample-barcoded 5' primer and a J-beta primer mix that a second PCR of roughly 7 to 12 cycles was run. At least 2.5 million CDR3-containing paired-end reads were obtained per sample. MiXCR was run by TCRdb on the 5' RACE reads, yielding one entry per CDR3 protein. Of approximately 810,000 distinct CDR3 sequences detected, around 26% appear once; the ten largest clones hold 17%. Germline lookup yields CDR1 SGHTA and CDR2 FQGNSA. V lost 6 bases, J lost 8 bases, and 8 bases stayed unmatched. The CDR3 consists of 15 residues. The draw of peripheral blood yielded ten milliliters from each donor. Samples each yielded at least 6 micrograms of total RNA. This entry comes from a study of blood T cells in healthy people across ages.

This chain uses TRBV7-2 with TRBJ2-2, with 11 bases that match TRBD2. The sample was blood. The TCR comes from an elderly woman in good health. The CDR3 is CASSSTSGARGELFF. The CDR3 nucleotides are TGTGCCAGCAGTTCGACTAGCGGGGCGAGGGGGGAGCTGTTTTTT.